The rows below give T cell receptor beta chains drawn from one sample of a study of T cell changes during pregnancy in multiple sclerosis. TCRdb keeps only in-frame clones here, not all; method: immunoSEQ multiplex PCR. The profile covers about 50,000 clones, with around 92% appearing a single time and around 0.56% taken by the ten largest. This sample comprised CD4+ T cells from peripheral blood mononuclear cells, obtained after pregnancy. All receptors derive from a female donor with multiple sclerosis, enrolled in a pregnancy study. The CDR3 runs from the conserved cysteine through the conserved F or W. The D gene is left open where the match is weak. Size tells how often a clone was seen (once, few, many) or the class of an expanded clone, and some rows leave it out.

D: .; size: .; V: TRBV5-4; J: TRBJ1-1; DNA: TGTGCCAGCAGCTTGGAGGCCGTGGCGGCGATGAACACTGAAGCTTTCTTT; CDR3: CASSLEAVAAMNTEAFF
D: TRBD1; size: .; V: TRBV5-1; J: TRBJ1-4; DNA: TGCGCCAGCAGCATACAGGGGGCCCTTAATGAAAAACTGTTTTTT; CDR3: CASSIQGALNEKLFF
D: TRBD2; size: .; V: TRBV9; J: TRBJ2-2; DNA: TGTGCCAGCAGCGTAACGGCGGGAGCTGAAGGGGAGCTGTTTTTT; CDR3: CASSVTAGAEGELFF
D: .; size: .; V: TRBV7-2; J: TRBJ2-3; DNA: TGTGCCAGCAGGTATCGGACAGCCAGCACAGATACGCAGTATTTT; CDR3: CASRYRTASTDTQYF
D: TRBD2; size: .; V: TRBV9; J: TRBJ2-3; DNA: TGTGCCAGCAGCGTAGCTGTGACTAGCGGTTACCGCACAGATACGCAGTATTTT; CDR3: CASSVAVTSGYRTDTQYF
D: TRBD1; size: .; V: TRBV28; J: TRBJ1-1; DNA: TGTGCCAGCAGCTCAGGGACAGGGGTCCTACTGGGCACTGAAGCTTTCTTT; CDR3: CASSSGTGVLLGTEAFF
D: TRBD2; size: .; V: TRBV5-1; J: TRBJ2-7; DNA: TGCGCCAGCAGCGGCGTTAGCGGGAGGTCTTACGAGCAGTACTTC; CDR3: CASSGVSGRSYEQYF
D: TRBD1; size: .; V: TRBV7-9; J: TRBJ2-7; DNA: TGTGCCAGCAGCTCCGGGACAGGCTACGAGCAGTACTTC; CDR3: CASSSGTGYEQYF
D: .; size: .; V: TRBV11-3; J: TRBJ2-2; DNA: TGTGCCAGCAACCCACAGCACACCGGGGAGCTGTTTTTT; CDR3: CASNPQHTGELFF
D: .; size: .; V: TRBV30; J: TRBJ2-2; DNA: TGTGCAGCCCGCAAGAACACCGGGGAGCTGTTTTTT; CDR3: CAARKNTGELFF
D: TRBD2; size: .; V: TRBV4-3; J: TRBJ2-1; DNA: TGCGCCAGCAGCCAAATGCTAGCGGCGACCTACAATGAGCAGTTCTTC; CDR3: CASSQMLAATYNEQFF
D: TRBD1; size: .; V: TRBV14; J: TRBJ2-7; DNA: TGTGCCAGCAGCCGGGCCGGGACAGGGGCTTCCTACGAGCAGTACTTC; CDR3: CASSRAGTGASYEQYF
D: TRBD2; size: .; V: TRBV15; J: TRBJ2-7; DNA: TGTGCCACCAGCAGAGATCGAAGCGGGGGTTCCGAGCAGTACTTC; CDR3: CATSRDRSGGSEQYF
D: .; size: .; V: TRBV10-1; J: TRBJ1-1; DNA: TGCGCCAGCAGGGGCCCCCAGGGGAACAGTGAAGCTTTCTTT; CDR3: CASRGPQGNSEAFF
D: TRBD1; size: .; V: TRBV19; J: TRBJ1-2; DNA: TGTGCCAGTACCCCCCGGGGACAGGGGGGAAGCTACACCTTC; CDR3: CASTPRGQGGSYTF
D: TRBD2; size: .; V: TRBV5-1; J: TRBJ2-2; DNA: TGCGCCAGCAGCCACCGGACTAGCGGGAACACCGGGGAGCTGTTTTTT; CDR3: CASSHRTSGNTGELFF
D: TRBD1; size: .; V: TRBV19; J: TRBJ1-3; DNA: TGTGCCAGTAGCCCAACAGGGGGTACTGGAAACACCATATATTTT; CDR3: CASSPTGGTGNTIYF
D: TRBD1; size: .; V: TRBV7-2; J: TRBJ2-3; DNA: TGTGCCAGCAGCTCGACAGGGTTCTTTGCAGATACGCAGTATTTT; CDR3: CASSSTGFFADTQYF
D: .; size: .; V: TRBV6-4; J: TRBJ2-1; DNA: TGTGCCAGCGGCAAACGCCCCGATTCCAATGAGCAGTTCTTC; CDR3: CASGKRPDSNEQFF
D: TRBD2; size: .; V: TRBV11-2; J: TRBJ2-5; DNA: TGTGCCAGCAGCTTAAACCCGGGACTAGCTGGGGAGACCCAGTACTTC; CDR3: CASSLNPGLAGETQYF
D: TRBD1; size: .; V: TRBV5-5; J: TRBJ2-7; DNA: TGTGCCAGCAGTCGAGGACAGGGGTTGTCCTACGAGCAGTACTTC; CDR3: CASSRGQGLSYEQYF
D: .; size: .; V: TRBV6-4; J: TRBJ2-3; DNA: TGTGCCAGTAGACTCGGAAGCACAGATACGCAGTATTTT; CDR3: CASRLGSTDTQYF
D: .; size: .; V: TRBV11-1; J: TRBJ2-3; DNA: TGTGCCAGCAGCACACACCGGCAGGGTCCAGATACGCAGTATTTT; CDR3: CASSTHRQGPDTQYF
D: .; size: .; V: TRBV5-4; J: TRBJ2-2; DNA: TGTGCCAGCCGCAAGGAGGATGCCGGGGAGCTGTTTTTT; CDR3: CASRKEDAGELFF
D: .; size: .; V: TRBV7-2; J: TRBJ2-7; DNA: TGTGCCAGCAGCACCCGAGGCTCCTACGAGCAGTACTTC; CDR3: CASSTRGSYEQYF
D: TRBD1; size: .; V: TRBV2; J: TRBJ1-1; DNA: TGTGCCGGGGGGACAGGGTTGAACACTGAAGCTTTCTTT; CDR3: CAGGTGLNTEAFF
D: TRBD2; size: .; V: TRBV5-4; J: TRBJ2-5; DNA: TGTGCCAGCAGCTTGGGGGGACTAGCGGGAAAAGAGACCCAGTACTTC; CDR3: CASSLGGLAGKETQYF
D: .; size: .; V: TRBV6-6; J: TRBJ2-3; DNA: TGTGCCAGCACAGGGTCAGATACGCAGTATTTT; CDR3: CASTGSDTQYF
D: .; size: .; V: TRBV6-1; J: TRBJ2-4; DNA: TGTGCCAGCACCGGCGGGATAAACATTCAGTACTTC; CDR3: CASTGGINIQYF
D: TRBD2; size: .; V: TRBV19; J: TRBJ2-7; DNA: TGTGCCAGTAGTATTCCCGGGAGGGCCGACTACGAGCAGTACTTC; CDR3: CASSIPGRADYEQYF
D: .; size: .; V: TRBV9; J: TRBJ2-3; DNA: TGTGCCAGCAGCGTAGAAGTAGCCCGAGATACGCAGTATTTT; CDR3: CASSVEVARDTQYF
D: .; size: .; V: TRBV9; J: TRBJ2-3; DNA: TGTGCCAGCAGCGAACTGCCTCATCGGACAGATACGCAGTATTTT; CDR3: CASSELPHRTDTQYF
D: TRBD2; size: once; V: TRBV11-1; J: TRBJ2-3; DNA: TGTGCCAGCAGCTTAGCGGCTAGCGGGAGGTCAGATACGCAGTATTTT; CDR3: CASSLAASGRSDTQYF
D: .; size: .; V: TRBV19; J: TRBJ2-4; DNA: TGTGCCAGTAGTTCCGCAGGGCCCGGAAACATTCAGTACTTC; CDR3: CASSSAGPGNIQYF
D: .; size: .; V: TRBV5-1; J: TRBJ2-7; DNA: TGCGCCAGCAGCTTGGAGGGGGTTACCGACTCCTACGAGCAGTACTTC; CDR3: CASSLEGVTDSYEQYF
D: .; size: .; V: TRBV28; J: TRBJ1-4; DNA: TGTGCCAGCAGGCAGACAAATGAAAAACTGTTTTTT; CDR3: CASRQTNEKLFF
D: TRBD2; size: .; V: TRBV7-3; J: TRBJ2-1; DNA: TGTGCCAGCAGCTTAGTAGCGGGAGATTATGAGCAGTTCTTC; CDR3: CASSLVAGDYEQFF
D: .; size: .; V: TRBV19; J: TRBJ2-2; DNA: TGTGCCAGTAGCGGGGGGCGACTAGCTAGGCCGACCGGGGAGCTGTTTTTT; CDR3: CASSGGRLARPTGELFF
D: TRBD1; size: .; V: TRBV10-3; J: TRBJ2-7; DNA: TGTGCCATCAGGACAGGGTTAATCTACGAGCAGTACTTC; CDR3: CAIRTGLIYEQYF
D: TRBD2; size: once; V: TRBV2; J: TRBJ2-1; DNA: TGTGCCAGCAGTGTCCGACTAGCGGTAGAGCAGTTCTTC; CDR3: CASSVRLAVEQFF
D: TRBD1; size: .; V: TRBV25-1; J: TRBJ2-7; DNA: TGTGCCAGCAGTGAAAATGGGTGGACAGGGCCCTACGAGCAGTACTTC; CDR3: CASSENGWTGPYEQYF
D: .; size: .; V: TRBV5-6; J: TRBJ1-1; DNA: TGTGCCAGCAGCTTTGGCGGAGGCACTGAAGCTTTCTTT; CDR3: CASSFGGGTEAFF
D: .; size: .; V: TRBV9; J: TRBJ2-1; DNA: TGTGCCAGCAGCGTTCTAGGCGGGCCACCCTACAATGAGCAGTTCTTC; CDR3: CASSVLGGPPYNEQFF
D: .; size: .; V: TRBV2; J: TRBJ2-6; DNA: TGTGCCAGCAGTATCGGCGGTAGCAACGTCCTGACTTTC; CDR3: CASSIGGSNVLTF
D: .; size: .; V: TRBV28; J: TRBJ2-1; DNA: TGTGCCAGCAGTTTTAGTATGGGGCAGGGGAACAATGAGCAGTTCTTC; CDR3: CASSFSMGQGNNEQFF
D: .; size: .; V: TRBV9; J: TRBJ1-5; DNA: TGTGCCAGCAGCGTAGATGGGCTTCAGCCCCAGCATTTT; CDR3: CASSVDGLQPQHF
D: .; size: .; V: TRBV14; J: TRBJ2-7; DNA: TGTGCCAGCAGCCATAGCGTTGCCGAGCAGTACTTC; CDR3: CASSHSVAEQYF
D: .; size: .; V: TRBV28; J: TRBJ2-7; DNA: TGTGCCAGCAGTATCCAGGCGCCCTCCTACGAGCAGTACTTC; CDR3: CASSIQAPSYEQYF
D: TRBD1; size: .; V: TRBV6-6; J: TRBJ1-6; DNA: TGTGCCAGCAGAGGGCTACAGGGGGAAAATTCACCCCTCCACTTT; CDR3: CASRGLQGENSPLHF
D: .; size: .; V: TRBV9; J: TRBJ1-5; DNA: TGTGCCAGCAGCCCAAACAGTGCAGGTCAGCCCCAGCATTTT; CDR3: CASSPNSAGQPQHF
D: .; size: .; V: TRBV18; J: TRBJ2-3; DNA: TGTGCCAGCCAGGAAAGCACAGATACGCAGTATTTT; CDR3: CASQESTDTQYF
D: TRBD1; size: .; V: TRBV29-1; J: TRBJ2-1; DNA: TGCAGCGTTGAGAACTTCCCCGGGACAGTTGGAAATGAGCAGTTCTTC; CDR3: CSVENFPGTVGNEQFF